In its sample, the clone carrying this T cell receptor beta chain was seen many times. No antigen is known for it. Attachment of unique molecular identifiers to individual cDNA molecules was performed. TCRdb re-called the 5' RACE reads with MiXCR, one entry per CDR3 protein. The sample consists of about 22,000 distinct CDR3 sequences, 4% to 5% of them appearing once. These data belong to a study of early T cells in non-severe SARS-CoV-2 infection. At the level of the study: Whole-blood bulk RNA, unsorted, was sequenced, and chains were unpaired.

General study points: Reliance on VDJdb matching favored anti-spike CD8 responses; private and CD4 specificities were missed.

Germline loops: CDR1 SGHVS, CDR2 FNYEAQ. The CDR3 sequence is 15 residues long. Trimming removed 5 bases from V and 3 bases from J, with 14 bases in between. Sequenced: whole blood. The chain recombines TRBV7-6 with TRBJ2-1, with D maybe TRBD2 (5 bases). The TCR comes from an adult who was a healthcare worker with PCR-confirmed SARS-CoV-2 infection or an uninfected control (not recorded which). This chain's CDR3 is CASSPPGSNYNEQFF. The CDR3, as DNA: TGTGCCAGCAGCCCCCCGGGATCCAACTACAATGAGCAGTTCTTC. Supplemented by reference TRBV7-6 and TRBJ2-1, the full variable domain reads GAGVSQSPRYKVTKRGQDVALRCDPISGHVSLYWYRQALGQGPEFLTYFNYEAQQDKSGLPNDRFSAERPEGSISTLTIQRTEQRDSAMYRCASSPPGSNYNEQFFGPGTRLTVL.